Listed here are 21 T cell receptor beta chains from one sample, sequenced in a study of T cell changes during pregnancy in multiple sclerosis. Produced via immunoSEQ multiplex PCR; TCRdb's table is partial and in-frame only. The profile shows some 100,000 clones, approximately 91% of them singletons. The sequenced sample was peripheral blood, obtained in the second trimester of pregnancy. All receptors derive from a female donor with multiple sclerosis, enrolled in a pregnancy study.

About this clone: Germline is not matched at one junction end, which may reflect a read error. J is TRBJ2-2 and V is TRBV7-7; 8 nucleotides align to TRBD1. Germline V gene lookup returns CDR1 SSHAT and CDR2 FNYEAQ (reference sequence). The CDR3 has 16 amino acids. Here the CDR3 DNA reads TGTGCTAGCAGCCCCGTCGGACAGGGCGGACCCGGGGAGCTGTTTTTT. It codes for CASSPVGQGGPGELFF.

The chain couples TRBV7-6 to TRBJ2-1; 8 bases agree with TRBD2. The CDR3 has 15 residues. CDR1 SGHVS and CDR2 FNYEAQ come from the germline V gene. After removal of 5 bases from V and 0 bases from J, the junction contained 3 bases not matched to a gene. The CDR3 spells CASSPSGSSYNEQFF. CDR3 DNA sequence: TGTGCCAGCAGCCCGAGCGGGAGCTCCTACAATGAGCAGTTCTTC.

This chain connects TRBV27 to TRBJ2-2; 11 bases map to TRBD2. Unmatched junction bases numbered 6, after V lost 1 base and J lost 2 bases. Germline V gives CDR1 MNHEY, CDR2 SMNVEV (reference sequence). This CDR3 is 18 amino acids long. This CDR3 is CASSLLGLAGGNTGELFF. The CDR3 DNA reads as TGTGCCAGCAGTTTATTGGGTCTAGCGGGAGGTAACACCGGGGAGCTGTTTTTT.

The CDR3 region is CASRGTSTGSTDTQYF. CDR3 DNA: TGTGCCAGCAGGGGAACTAGCACCGGAAGCACAGATACGCAGTATTTT. The chain is built from TRBV2 and TRBJ2-3, with TRBD2 as a possible D gene (6 bases). Looked up from germline, CDR1 is SNHLY and CDR2 is FYNNEI. The CDR3 runs to 16 residues. Trimming pared 6 bases from V and 0 bases from J, leaving 16 bases between.

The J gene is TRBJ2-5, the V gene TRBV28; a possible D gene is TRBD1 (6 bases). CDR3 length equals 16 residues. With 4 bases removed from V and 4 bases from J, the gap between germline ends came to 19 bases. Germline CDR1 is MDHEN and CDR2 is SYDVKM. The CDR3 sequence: CASSSRTAFRLETQYF. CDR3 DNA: TGTGCCAGCAGTTCTCGGACAGCGTTTAGGCTAGAGACCCAGTACTTC.

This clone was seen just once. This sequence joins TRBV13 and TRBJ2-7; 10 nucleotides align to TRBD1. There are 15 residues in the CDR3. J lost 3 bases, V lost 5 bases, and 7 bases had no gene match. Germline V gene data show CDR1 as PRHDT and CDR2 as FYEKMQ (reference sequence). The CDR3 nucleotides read TGTGCCAGCAGCCTCTCCGGGACAGGGGTCTACGAGCAGTACTTC. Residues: CASSLSGTGVYEQYF.

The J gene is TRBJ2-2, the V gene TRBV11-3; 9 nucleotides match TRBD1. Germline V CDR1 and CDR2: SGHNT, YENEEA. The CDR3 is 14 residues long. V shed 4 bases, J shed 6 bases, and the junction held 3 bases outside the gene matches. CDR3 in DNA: TGTGCCAGCAGCTCCAGACAGGGGGCCGGGGAGCTGTTTTTT. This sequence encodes CASSSRQGAGELFF.

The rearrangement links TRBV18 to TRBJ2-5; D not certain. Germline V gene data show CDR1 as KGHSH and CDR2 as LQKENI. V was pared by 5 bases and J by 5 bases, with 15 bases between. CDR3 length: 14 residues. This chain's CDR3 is CASSNSVSGETQYF. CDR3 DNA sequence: TGTGCCAGCTCAAATTCCGTCTCCGGGGAGACCCAGTACTTC.

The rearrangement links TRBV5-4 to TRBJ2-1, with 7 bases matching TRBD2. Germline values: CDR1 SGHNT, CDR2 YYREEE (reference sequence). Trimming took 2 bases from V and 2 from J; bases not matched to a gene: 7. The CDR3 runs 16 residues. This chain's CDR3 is CASSFSQGGPYNEQFF. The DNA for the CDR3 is TGTGCCAGCAGCTTTAGCCAGGGAGGGCCCTACAATGAGCAGTTCTTC.

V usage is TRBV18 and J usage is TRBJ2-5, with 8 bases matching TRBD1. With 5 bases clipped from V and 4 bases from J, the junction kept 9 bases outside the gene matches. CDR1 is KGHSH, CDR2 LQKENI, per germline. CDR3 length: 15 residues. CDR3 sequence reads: CASSGNVDRGETQYF. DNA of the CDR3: TGTGCCAGCTCAGGGAATGTCGACAGGGGAGAGACCCAGTACTTC.

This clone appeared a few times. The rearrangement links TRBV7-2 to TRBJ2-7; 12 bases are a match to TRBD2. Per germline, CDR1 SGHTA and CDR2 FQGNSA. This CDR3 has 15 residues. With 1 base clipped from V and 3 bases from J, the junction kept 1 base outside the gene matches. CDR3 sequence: CASSLGTSGIYEQYF. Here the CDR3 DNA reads TGTGCCAGCAGCTTAGGGACTAGCGGGATCTACGAGCAGTACTTC.

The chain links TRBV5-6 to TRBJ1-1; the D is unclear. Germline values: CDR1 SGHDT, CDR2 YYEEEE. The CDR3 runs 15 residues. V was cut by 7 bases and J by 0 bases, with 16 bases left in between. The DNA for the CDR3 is TGTGCCAGCGGCTCCCCGGGTTTGTTGAACACTGAAGCTTTCTTT. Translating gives CASGSPGLLNTEAFF.

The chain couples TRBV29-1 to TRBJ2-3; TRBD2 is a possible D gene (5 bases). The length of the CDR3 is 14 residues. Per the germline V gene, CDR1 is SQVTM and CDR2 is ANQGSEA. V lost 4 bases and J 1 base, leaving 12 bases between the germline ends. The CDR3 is CSVGRAVGTDTQYF. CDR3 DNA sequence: TGCAGCGTTGGGAGAGCGGTGGGCACAGATACGCAGTATTTT.

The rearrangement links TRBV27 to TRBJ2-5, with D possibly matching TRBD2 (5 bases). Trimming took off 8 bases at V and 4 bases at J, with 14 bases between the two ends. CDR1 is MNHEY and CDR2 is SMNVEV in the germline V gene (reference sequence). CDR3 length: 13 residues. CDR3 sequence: CASVDFGGETQYF. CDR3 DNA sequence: TGTGCCAGCGTGGACTTTGGTGGAGAGACCCAGTACTTC.

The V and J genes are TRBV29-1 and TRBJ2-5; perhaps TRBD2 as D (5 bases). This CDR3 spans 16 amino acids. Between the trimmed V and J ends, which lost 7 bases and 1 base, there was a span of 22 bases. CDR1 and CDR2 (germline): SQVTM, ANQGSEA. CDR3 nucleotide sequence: TGCAGCGCCGGGTTGGGCCGGGGTGGACTCCAAGAGACCCAGTACTTC. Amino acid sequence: CSAGLGRGGLQETQYF. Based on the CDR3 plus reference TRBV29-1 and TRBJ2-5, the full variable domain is SAVISQKPSRDICQRGTSLTIQCQVDSQVTMMFWYRQQPGQSLTLIATANQGSEATYESGFVIDKFPISRPNLTFSTLTVSNMSPEDSSIYLCSAGLGRGGLQETQYFGPGTRLLVL.

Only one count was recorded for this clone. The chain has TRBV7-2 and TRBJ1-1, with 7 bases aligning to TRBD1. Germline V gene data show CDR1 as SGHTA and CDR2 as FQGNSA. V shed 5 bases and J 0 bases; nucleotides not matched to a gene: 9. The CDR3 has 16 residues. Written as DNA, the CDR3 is TGTGCCAGCAGCGACCAAACAGGGGCCTTGAACACTGAAGCTTTCTTT. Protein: CASSDQTGALNTEAFF.

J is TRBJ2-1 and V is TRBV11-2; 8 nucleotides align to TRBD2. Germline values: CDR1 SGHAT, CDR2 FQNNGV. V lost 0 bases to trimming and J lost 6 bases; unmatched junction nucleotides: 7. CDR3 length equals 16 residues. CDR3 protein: CASSLDIGRATNEQFF. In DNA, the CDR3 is TGTGCCAGCAGCTTAGATATCGGGAGGGCCACCAATGAGCAGTTCTTC.

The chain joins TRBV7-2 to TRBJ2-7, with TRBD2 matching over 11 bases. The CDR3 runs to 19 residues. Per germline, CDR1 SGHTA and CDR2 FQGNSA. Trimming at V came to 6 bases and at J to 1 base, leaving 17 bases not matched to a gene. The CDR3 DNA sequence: TGTGCCAGCAGTCACGGGGGGACTAGCGGAAAGGCGGGATCCTACGAGCAGTACTTC. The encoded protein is CASSHGGTSGKAGSYEQYF.

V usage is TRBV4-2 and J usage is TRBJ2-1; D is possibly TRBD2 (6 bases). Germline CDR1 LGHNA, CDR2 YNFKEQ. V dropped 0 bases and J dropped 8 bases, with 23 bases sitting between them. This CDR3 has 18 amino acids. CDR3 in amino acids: CASSQDGGPGASRDEQFF. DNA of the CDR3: TGTGCCAGCAGCCAAGATGGGGGACCGGGAGCCTCGAGGGATGAGCAGTTCTTC.

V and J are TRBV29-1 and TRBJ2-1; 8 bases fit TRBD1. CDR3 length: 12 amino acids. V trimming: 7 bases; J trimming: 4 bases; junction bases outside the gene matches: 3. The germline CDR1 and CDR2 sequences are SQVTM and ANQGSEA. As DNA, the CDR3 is TGCAGCGCCGACAGGGGTTACAATGAGCAGTTCTTC. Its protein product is CSADRGYNEQFF.

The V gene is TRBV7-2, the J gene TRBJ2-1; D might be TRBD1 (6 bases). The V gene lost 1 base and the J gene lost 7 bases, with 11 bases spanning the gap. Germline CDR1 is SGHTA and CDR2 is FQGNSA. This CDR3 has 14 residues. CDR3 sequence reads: CASSLVGARNEQFF. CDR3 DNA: TGTGCCAGCAGCTTAGTGGGGGCGCGAAATGAGCAGTTCTTC.